A single sample is the source of the 31 T cell receptor beta chains below, sequenced in a study of cytomegalovirus exposure and HLA in healthy donors. In the PCR, 60 Vbeta and 13 Jbeta primers were used. TCRdb's table, derived via immunoSEQ multiplex PCR, lists solely in-frame clones and lacks some. Of about 140,000 clones listed, 78% were seen once; the top ten hold 2.8%. Sequencing input: PBMCs. The receptors here all came from a male donor in good health and CMV-seronegative.

The chain joins TRBV7-8 to TRBJ1-3; D is possibly TRBD1 (5 bases). CDR3 size: 17 residues. Trimming took 4 bases from V and 4 from J, leaving 20 bases between them. Per germline, CDR1 SGHVS and CDR2 FQNEAQ. CDR3 in amino acids: CASSSFLVGPRGNTIYF. CDR3 nucleotides: TGTGCCAGCAGCTCCTTCTTGGTGGGGCCGAGAGGAAACACCATATATTTT.

J is TRBJ2-5 and V is TRBV6-5, with 7 bases lining up with TRBD1. The V and J ends lost 3 bases and 1 base, in that order; junction bases with no gene match: 5. Germline V lookup: CDR1 MNHEY, CDR2 SVGAGI. The CDR3 has 15 amino acids. The CDR3 DNA is TGTGCCAGCAGTTATGCCCGGACAGGCCAAGAGACCCAGTACTTC. Translating it yields CASSYARTGQETQYF.

In this sample, this clone turned up once. This chain's CDR3 is CASSVVGGRGYTF. CDR3 coding DNA: TGTGCCAGCAGCGTAGTGGGGGGTAGGGGCTACACCTTC. The chain couples TRBV9 to TRBJ1-2; a weak D match, TRBD1 (5 bases). The CDR3 consists of 13 residues. Germline V gives CDR1 SGDLS, CDR2 YYNGEE. V was clipped by 0 bases and J by 8 bases, with 11 bases between them.

The chain carries TRBV29-1 and TRBJ1-1; D perhaps matches TRBD1 (5 bases). V lost 2 bases and J 0 bases, leaving 13 bases between the germline ends. Germline values: CDR1 SQVTM, CDR2 ANQGSEA. This CDR3 has 15 residues. The CDR3 is CSVEQGRGMNTEAFF. The CDR3 DNA follows: TGCAGCGTTGAACAGGGTAGGGGCATGAACACTGAAGCTTTCTTT.

The V call is TRBV6-4, the J call TRBJ2-3, with D perhaps matching TRBD1 (6 bases). Deletions cut 3 bases from V and 4 bases from J, with 14 bases between. In germline, CDR1 is MRHNA, CDR2 SNTAGT. CDR3 length: 15 amino acids. The CDR3 spells CASSEQGAVSDTQYF. The CDR3 nucleotides read TGTGCCAGCAGTGAACAGGGTGCAGTGTCAGATACGCAGTATTTT.

The chain employs TRBV4-1 and TRBJ1-5; possible D gene TRBD1, 5 bases. CDR3 length equals 17 residues. V shed 3 bases and J shed 2 bases, with 17 bases lying between them. Per the germline V gene, CDR1 is MGHRA and CDR2 is YSYEKL. The CDR3 loop reads CASSHSPGRGRNQPQHF. The CDR3 bases are TGCGCCAGCAGCCACTCCCCGGGGCGGGGACGCAATCAGCCCCAGCATTTT.

V gene TRBV19 combines with J gene TRBJ1-2; TRBD1 matches at 9 bases. The CDR3 sequence is 15 residues long. Germline trimming cut 4 bases from V and 6 bases from J; bases unmatched to any gene: 9. Looked up from germline, CDR1 is LNHDA and CDR2 is SQIVND (reference sequence). The CDR3 DNA follows: TGTGCCAGTAGTACTGATCGGACAGGGGTGGATGGCTACACCTTC. This sequence encodes CASSTDRTGVDGYTF.

J is TRBJ1-6 and V is TRBV5-4; D gene unclear. Trimming took off 6 bases at V and 4 bases at J, with 8 bases between the two ends. Germline CDR1 reads SGHNT; CDR2 reads YYREEE (reference sequence). The CDR3 runs 13 residues. The CDR3 sequence is CASTREYNSPLHF. The DNA for the CDR3 is TGTGCCAGCACCCGGGAGTATAATTCACCCCTCCACTTT.

Remarks on this clone: At one end, the junction sequence differs from germline, possibly due to a read error. The chain has TRBV7-7 and TRBJ2-5, with a tentative D call TRBD2 (6 bases). The CDR3 runs to 13 residues. Germline V lookup: CDR1 SSHAT, CDR2 FNYEAQ (reference sequence). Here the CDR3 DNA reads TGTGCTAGCAGCCCGGGACTCCGGGAGACCCAGTACTTC. This sequence encodes CASSPGLRETQYF. Looking up the rest from reference TRBV7-7 and TRBJ2-5 gives the full variable domain: GAGVSQSPRYKVTKRGQDVTLRCDPISSHATLYWYQQALGQGPEFLTYFNYEAQPDKSGLPSDRFSAERPEGSISTLTIQRTEQRDSAMYRCASSPGLRETQYFGPGTRLLVL.

V is TRBV28 and J is TRBJ2-3; no definite D call. The germline gives CDR1 MDHEN, CDR2 SYDVKM. V gave up 3 bases and J gave up 6 bases, with 4 bases separating them. The CDR3 totals 11 residues. CDR3 sequence: CASSFSDTQYF. CDR3 bases: TGTGCCAGCAGTTTTTCGGATACGCAGTATTTT.

This rearrangement joins TRBV4-2 to TRBJ2-7; 12 bases are a match to TRBD2. The CDR3 is made up of 16 amino acids. V shed 0 bases and J 4 bases; nucleotides not matched to a gene: 4. CDR1 and CDR2 from the germline V gene are LGHNA and YNFKEQ. As DNA, the CDR3 is TGTGCCAGCAGCCAAGACGCAACTAGCGGGAGGTACGAGCAGTACTTC. Its protein product is CASSQDATSGRYEQYF.

The chain is built from TRBV30 and TRBJ2-7; TRBD1 matches 8 bases. Unmatched junction bases numbered 6, after V lost 8 bases and J lost 3 bases. CDR1 and CDR2 from the germline V gene are GTSNPN and SVGIG (reference sequence). The CDR3 consists of 12 residues. This CDR3 is CARSTGVYEQYF. The CDR3 nucleotides read TGTGCCCGGTCGACAGGGGTCTACGAGCAGTACTTC.

The chain employs TRBV19 and TRBJ2-6, with D hard to call. This CDR3 has 15 amino acids. The V end was cut by 3 bases, the J end by 2 bases, with 8 bases between. Germline CDR1 is LNHDA and CDR2 is SQIVND (reference sequence). The CDR3 DNA follows: TGTGCCAGTAGTATTGTCCCAACTGGGGCCAACGTCCTGACTTTC. This encodes CASSIVPTGANVLTF. Using reference TRBV19 and TRBJ2-6 for the parts outside the CDR3, the full variable domain is DGGITQSPKYLFRKEGQNVTLSCEQNLNHDAMYWYRQDPGQGLRLIYYSQIVNDFQKGDIAEGYSVSREKKESFPLTVTSAQKNPTAFYLCASSIVPTGANVLTFGAGSRLTVL.

This chain uses TRBV7-8 with TRBJ2-2; the match to TRBD2 covers 8 bases. J was trimmed by 5 bases and V by 2 bases; bases with no gene match: 10. This CDR3 has 17 amino acids. The germline gives CDR1 SGHVS, CDR2 FQNEAQ. CDR3 in DNA: TGTGCCAGCAGCTTATTCCGGCGGGAGGTCGATACCGGGGAGCTGTTTTTT. Protein product: CASSLFRREVDTGELFF.

The rearrangement uses TRBV19 and TRBJ2-7; 7 bases agree with TRBD1. The germline V gene encodes CDR1 LNHDA and CDR2 SQIVND (reference sequence). The CDR3 runs to 14 residues. Unmatched junction bases numbered 11, after V lost 10 bases and J lost 2 bases. Here the CDR3 DNA reads TGTGCCACCGATTCCGGGACAGCTACCTACGAGCAGTACTTC. Protein product: CATDSGTATYEQYF.

The chain recombines TRBV6-6 with TRBJ2-7; maybe TRBD1 (5 bases). The germline CDR1 and CDR2 sequences are MNHNY and SVGAGI (reference sequence). The CDR3 has 15 residues. The germline V and J ends were trimmed by 4 bases and 0 bases, with 13 bases remaining between them. In DNA form, the CDR3 reads TGTGCCAGCAGTTTCACCAGGGCTATCTCCTACGAGCAGTACTTC. It codes for CASSFTRAISYEQYF.

This sequence joins TRBV7-3 and TRBJ1-1; a weak D match, TRBD1 (5 bases). The CDR3 contains 18 residues. V was pared by 1 base and J by 3 bases, with 21 bases between. Germline lookup yields CDR1 SGHTA and CDR2 FQGTGA. The CDR3 spells CASSLRGGPGPSYTEAFF. The CDR3, as DNA: TGTGCCAGCAGCTTAAGGGGGGGTCCGGGTCCATCTTACACTGAAGCTTTCTTT. The full variable domain, completed using reference TRBV7-3 and TRBJ1-1, is GAGVSQTPSNKVTEKGKYVELRCDPISGHTALYWYRQSLGQGPEFLIYFQGTGAADDSGLPNDRFFAVRPEGSVSTLKIQRTERGDSAVYLCASSLRGGPGPSYTEAFFGQGTRLTVV.

The rearrangement links TRBV7-9 to TRBJ1-2; 8 bases agree with TRBD1. This CDR3 is built from 14 residues. Per germline, CDR1 SEHNR and CDR2 FQNEAQ (reference sequence). V trimming: 3 bases; J trimming: 2 bases; junction bases outside the gene matches: 2. CDR3 DNA sequence: TGTGCCAGCAGCTTTGGGACAGGCAACTATGGCTACACCTTC. It specifies CASSFGTGNYGYTF.

The rearrangement uses TRBV7-9 and TRBJ1-1; 7 bases line up with TRBD1. The CDR3 loop spans 14 amino acids. Germline V lookup: CDR1 SEHNR, CDR2 FQNEAQ (reference sequence). The V gene end was trimmed by 5 bases and the J gene end by 1 base; junction bases not matched to a gene: 4. CDR3 protein: CASSQQGPNTEAFF. In DNA form, the CDR3 reads TGTGCCAGCAGCCAACAGGGGCCGAACACTGAAGCTTTCTTT.

V is TRBV2 and J is TRBJ2-1; 10 bases map to TRBD2. V lost 0 bases to trimming and J lost 4 bases; unmatched junction nucleotides: 15. CDR1 and CDR2 from the germline V gene are SNHLY and FYNNEI. This CDR3 contains 20 residues. CDR3 in amino acids: CASSEAAVAGGHLTYNEQFF. The DNA for the CDR3 is TGTGCCAGCAGTGAAGCGGCGGTAGCGGGAGGACATCTGACATACAATGAGCAGTTCTTC. Supplemented by reference TRBV2 and TRBJ2-1, the full variable domain reads EPEVTQTPSHQVTQMGQEVILRCVPISNHLYFYWYRQILGQKVEFLVSFYNNEISEKSEIFDDQFSVERPDGSNFTLKIRSTKLEDSAMYFCASSEAAVAGGHLTYNEQFFGPGTRLTVL.

The rearrangement uses TRBV15 and TRBJ2-7; maybe TRBD2 (6 bases). V shed 3 bases and J shed 4 bases, with 7 bases lying between them. The CDR3 length is 12 residues. Germline assignment: CDR1 LNHNV and CDR2 YYDKDF (reference sequence). In DNA form, the CDR3 reads TGTGCCACCAGCAGGGGAGGTTACGAGCAGTACTTC. Residues: CATSRGGYEQYF.

Of note for this clone: The junction shows a germline mismatch at one end, possibly a read error. The V call is TRBV7-7, the J call TRBJ2-7, with 8 positions matching TRBD1. Germline values: CDR1 SSHAT, CDR2 FNYEAQ (reference sequence). CDR3 size: 13 residues. CDR3 region: CASSTGTGYEQYF. Here the CDR3 DNA reads TGTGCTAGCAGCACCGGGACAGGCTACGAGCAGTACTTC.

This chain uses TRBV9 with TRBJ1-1; TRBD1 agrees at 11 bases. Germline assignment: CDR1 SGDLS and CDR2 YYNGEE. V dropped 2 bases and J dropped 4; count of bases not matched to a gene: 4. CDR3 length: 15 residues. CDR3 sequence: CASSVTGTGGTEAFF. The DNA of the CDR3 is TGTGCCAGCAGCGTCACCGGGACAGGGGGCACTGAAGCTTTCTTT.

The chain joins TRBV12-5 to TRBJ2-6; D not certain. The CDR3 loop spans 14 amino acids. Germline CDR1 is LGHNT and CDR2 is FRNRAP. Trimming took off 4 bases at V and 4 bases at J, with 8 bases between the two ends. The CDR3 loop reads CASGYGSGANVLTF. As DNA, the CDR3 is TGTGCTAGTGGTTACGGGTCCGGGGCCAACGTCCTGACTTTC.

The chain joins TRBV2 to TRBJ1-2, with a tentative D call TRBD1 (6 bases). V gave up 6 bases and J gave up 3 bases, with 11 bases separating them. The germline gives CDR1 SNHLY, CDR2 FYNNEI. This CDR3 is built from 13 residues. CDR3 DNA sequence: TGTGCCAGCAGACCCAACAGGGACTATGGCTACACCTTC. Protein sequence: CASRPNRDYGYTF.

The V call is TRBV9, the J call TRBJ2-2; maybe TRBD2 (6 bases). Germline CDR1 SGDLS, CDR2 YYNGEE. This CDR3 is 14 amino acids long. Deletions cut 3 bases from V and 7 bases from J, with 13 bases between. CDR3: CASSATSLGGELFF. The CDR3 DNA is TGTGCCAGCAGCGCAACTAGCTTGGGCGGGGAGCTGTTTTTT.

This chain joins TRBV5-1 and TRBJ2-1, with TRBD2 matching over 13 bases. J gave up 9 bases and V 4 bases, and 13 bases lay outside the gene matches. The CDR3 covers 17 residues. Germline V lookup: CDR1 SGHRS, CDR2 YFSETQ. Here the CDR3 reads CASSAGHGLAGDTEQFF. The CDR3 bases are TGCGCCAGCAGCGCGGGACATGGACTAGCGGGAGACACTGAGCAGTTCTTC.

The V gene is TRBV10-1, the J gene TRBJ2-2; D is ambiguous. Germline V gives CDR1 WNHNN, CDR2 SYGVQD (reference sequence). Trimming took 5 bases from V and 2 from J, leaving 6 bases between them. CDR3 length: 13 residues. The CDR3 sequence is CASSLFNTGELFF. The CDR3, as DNA: TGCGCCAGCAGTCTGTTCAACACCGGGGAGCTGTTTTTT.

The chain carries TRBV2 and TRBJ2-5; 12 bases align to TRBD2. Germline V CDR1 and CDR2: SNHLY, FYNNEI. The CDR3 loop spans 15 amino acids. The V and J ends lost 10 bases and 12 bases, in that order; junction bases with no gene match: 18. The CDR3 spells CATNPSGLAGPLEYF. CDR3 coding DNA: TGTGCCACCAACCCCAGTGGACTAGCGGGACCATTAGAGTACTTC.

The chain joins TRBV15 to TRBJ2-5; 9 bases map to TRBD2. The CDR3 contains 13 residues. The V gene end was trimmed by 5 bases and the J gene end by 2 bases; junction bases not matched to a gene: 0. Germline loops: CDR1 LNHNV, CDR2 YYDKDF (reference sequence). For the CDR3, the DNA is TGTGCCACCAGCCTAGCGGGACAAGAGACCCAGTACTTC. Its protein is CATSLAGQETQYF.

This chain links TRBV19 with TRBJ2-3; 14 positions match TRBD2. Losses at the gene ends were 5 bases for V and 1 base for J; bases not matched to a gene: 8. Germline values: CDR1 LNHDA, CDR2 SQIVND (reference sequence). This CDR3 has 18 residues. The CDR3 loop is CASSPRPGLAGGTDTQYF. Here the CDR3 DNA reads TGTGCCAGTAGTCCACGACCGGGACTAGCGGGAGGCACAGATACGCAGTATTTT.